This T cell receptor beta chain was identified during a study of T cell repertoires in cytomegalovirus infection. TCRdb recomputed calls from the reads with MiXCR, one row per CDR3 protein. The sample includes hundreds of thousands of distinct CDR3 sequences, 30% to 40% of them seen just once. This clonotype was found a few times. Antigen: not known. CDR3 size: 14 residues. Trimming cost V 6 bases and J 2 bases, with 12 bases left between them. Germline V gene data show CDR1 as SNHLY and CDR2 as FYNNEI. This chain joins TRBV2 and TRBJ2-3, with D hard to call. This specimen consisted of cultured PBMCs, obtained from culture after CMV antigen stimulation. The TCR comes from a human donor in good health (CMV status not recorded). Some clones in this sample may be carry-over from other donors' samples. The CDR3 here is CASSASTTTDTQYF. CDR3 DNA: TGTGCCAGCAGCGCCTCAACAACCACAGATACGCAGTATTTT. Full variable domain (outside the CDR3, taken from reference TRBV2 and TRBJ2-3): EPEVTQTPSHQVTQMGQEVILRCVPISNHLYFYWYRQILGQKVEFLVSFYNNEISEKSEIFDDQFSVERPDGSNFTLKIRSTKLEDSAMYFCASSASTTTDTQYFGPGTRLTVL.